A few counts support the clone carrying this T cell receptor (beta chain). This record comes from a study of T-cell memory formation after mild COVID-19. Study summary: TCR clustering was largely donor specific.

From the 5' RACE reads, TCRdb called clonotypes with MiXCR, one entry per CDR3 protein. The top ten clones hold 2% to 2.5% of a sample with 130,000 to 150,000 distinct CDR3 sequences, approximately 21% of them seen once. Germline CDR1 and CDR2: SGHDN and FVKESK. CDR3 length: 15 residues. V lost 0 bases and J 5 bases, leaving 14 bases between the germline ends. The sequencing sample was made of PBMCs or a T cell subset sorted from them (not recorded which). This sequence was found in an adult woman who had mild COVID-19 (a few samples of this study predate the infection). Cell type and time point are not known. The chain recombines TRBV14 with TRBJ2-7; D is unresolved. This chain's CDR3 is CASSQDRARSHEQYF. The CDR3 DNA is TGTGCCAGCAGCCAAGATAGGGCCAGGTCTCACGAGCAGTACTTC. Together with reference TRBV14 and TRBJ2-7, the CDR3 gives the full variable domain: EAGVTQFPSHSVIEKGQTVTLRCDPISGHDNLYWYRRVMGKEIKFLLHFVKESKQDESGMPNNRFLAERTGGTYSTLKVQPAELEDSGVYFCASSQDRARSHEQYFGPGTRLTVT.